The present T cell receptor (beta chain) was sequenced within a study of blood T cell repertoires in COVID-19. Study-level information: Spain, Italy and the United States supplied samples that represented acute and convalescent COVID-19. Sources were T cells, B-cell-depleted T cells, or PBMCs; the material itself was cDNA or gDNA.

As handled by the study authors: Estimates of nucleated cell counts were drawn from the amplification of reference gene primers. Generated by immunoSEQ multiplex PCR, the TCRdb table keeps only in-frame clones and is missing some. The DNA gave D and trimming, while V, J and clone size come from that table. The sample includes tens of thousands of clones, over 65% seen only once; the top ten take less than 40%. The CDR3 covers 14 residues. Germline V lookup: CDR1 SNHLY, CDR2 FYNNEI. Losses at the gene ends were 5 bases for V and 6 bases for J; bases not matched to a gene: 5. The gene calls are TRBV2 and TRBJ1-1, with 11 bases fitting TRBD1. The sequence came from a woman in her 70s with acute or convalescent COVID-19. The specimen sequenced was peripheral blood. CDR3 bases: TGTGCCAGCAGTCCGGGGGACAGGGGGGCTGAAGCTTTCTTT. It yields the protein CASSPGDRGAEAFF.